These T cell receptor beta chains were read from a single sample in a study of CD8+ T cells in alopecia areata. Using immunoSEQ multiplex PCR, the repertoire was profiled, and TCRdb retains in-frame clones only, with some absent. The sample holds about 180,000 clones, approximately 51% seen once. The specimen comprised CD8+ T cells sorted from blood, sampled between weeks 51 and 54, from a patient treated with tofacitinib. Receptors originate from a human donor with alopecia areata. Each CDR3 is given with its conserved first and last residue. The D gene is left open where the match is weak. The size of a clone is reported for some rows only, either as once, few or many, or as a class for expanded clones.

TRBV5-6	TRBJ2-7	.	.	TGTGCCAGCAGCTTGAACCTAAAAAGCTACGAGCAGTACTTC	CASSLNLKSYEQYF
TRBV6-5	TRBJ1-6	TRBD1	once	TGTGCCAGCAGTTACTCTCCAGGGGGTTCACCCCTCCACTTT	CASSYSPGGSPLHF
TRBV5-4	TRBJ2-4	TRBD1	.	TGTGCCAGCAGCGAAGGGGGCGAAAACATTCAGTACTTC	CASSEGGENIQYF
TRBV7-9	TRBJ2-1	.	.	TGTGCCAGCAGCTTAGTACGGGGATTGGGCTACAATGAGCAGTTCTTC	CASSLVRGLGYNEQFF
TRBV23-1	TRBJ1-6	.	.	TGCGCCAGCAGTCAAGACCAACAGGGCCCCTATAATTCACCCCTCCACTTT	CASSQDQQGPYNSPLHF
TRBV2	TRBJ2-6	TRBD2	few	TGTGCCAGCAGTCAAGGGAGGGCCGGGGCCAACGTCCTGACTTTC	CASSQGRAGANVLTF
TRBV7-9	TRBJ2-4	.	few	TGTGCCAGCAGCCTCCTCGAAAGGGTGGACATTCAGTACTTC	CASSLLERVDIQYF
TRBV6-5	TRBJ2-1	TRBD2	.	TGTGCCAGCAGCCGCGGGGGGGCCTTGTACAATGAGCAGTTCTTC	CASSRGGALYNEQFF
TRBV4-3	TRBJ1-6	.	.	TGCGCCAGCAGCCATTTGATGGACAGTCCCATGTCACCCCTCCACTTT	CASSHLMDSPMSPLHF
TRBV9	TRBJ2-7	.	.	TGTGCCAGCAGCGTAGATGGCGGGGCCGATGCCTACGAGCAGTACTTC	CASSVDGGADAYEQYF
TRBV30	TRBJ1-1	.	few	TGTGCCTGGAGCCTCAATACTGAAGCTTTCTTT	CAWSLNTEAFF
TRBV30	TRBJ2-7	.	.	TGTGCCTGGAATGGGAGGGGGAGCTCCTACGAGCAGTACTTC	CAWNGRGSSYEQYF
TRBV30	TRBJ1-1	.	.	TGTGCCTGGCAGATTACCCGAGGAACTGAAGCTTTCTTT	CAWQITRGTEAFF
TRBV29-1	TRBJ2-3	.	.	TGCAGCGGGAAGACTAGTCAGACAGATACGCAGTATTTT	CSGKTSQTDTQYF
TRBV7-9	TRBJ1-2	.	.	TGTGCCAGCAGCCCCCAAGGACATAACTATGGCTACACCTTC	CASSPQGHNYGYTF
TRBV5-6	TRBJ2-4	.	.	TGTGCCAGCAGCTTGCGGGCGACCAAAAACATTCAGTACTTC	CASSLRATKNIQYF
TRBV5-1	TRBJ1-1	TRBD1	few	TGCGCCAGCAGCTTGGAGACAGGGCTGAACACTGAAGCTTTCTTT	CASSLETGLNTEAFF
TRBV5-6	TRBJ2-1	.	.	TGTGCCAGCAGCTTGGGGGGGCCCAATGAGCAGTTCTTC	CASSLGGPNEQFF
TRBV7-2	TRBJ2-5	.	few	TGTGCCAGCAGCCGAGAACTCCAAGAGACCCAGTACTTC	CASSRELQETQYF
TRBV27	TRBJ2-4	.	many	TGTGCCAGCAGCCCCTCGGGGGGCGCGTCCAAAAACATTCAGTACTTC	CASSPSGGASKNIQYF
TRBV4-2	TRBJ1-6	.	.	TGTGCCAGCAGCCACCGGGAGGCCCCTAATTCACCCCTCCACTTT	CASSHREAPNSPLHF
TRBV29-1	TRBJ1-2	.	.	TGCAGCGTTGAAGGGGGGATCAGGGAAGATGATGGCTACACCTTC	CSVEGGIREDDGYTF
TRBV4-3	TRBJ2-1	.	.	TGCGCCAGCAGCCAAGATCGGGAACAGTTCTTC	CASSQDREQFF
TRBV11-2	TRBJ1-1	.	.	TGTGCCAGCAGCCCCGAGGATGGGTCAGAGGAAATCCGCGACACTGAAGCTTTCTTT	CASSPEDGSEEIRDTEAFF
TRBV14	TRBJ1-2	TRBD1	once	TGTGCCAGCAGCCCGAGACAGGGGCGCCCCTATGGCTACACCTTC	CASSPRQGRPYGYTF
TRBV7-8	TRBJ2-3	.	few	TGTGCCAGCAGCCGCCCGGGGGGCACAGATACGCAGTATTTT	CASSRPGGTDTQYF
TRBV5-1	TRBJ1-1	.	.	TGCGCCAGCAGCTTGGCCAGGGAAAGGAACACTGAAGCTTTCTTT	CASSLARERNTEAFF
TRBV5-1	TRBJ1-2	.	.	TGCGCCAGCAGCGAGGACAGATCTAACTATGGCTACACCTTC	CASSEDRSNYGYTF
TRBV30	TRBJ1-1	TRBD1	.	TGTGCCTGGGTGACAGGGACATTTGAAGCTTTCTTT	CAWVTGTFEAFF
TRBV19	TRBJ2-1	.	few	TGTGCCAGCCGTAGCGGAGCCGGAGAGCAGTTCTTC	CASRSGAGEQFF
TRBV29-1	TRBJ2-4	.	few	TGCAGCGTTGAACTCGCAGGCCCCAGGATTCAGTACTTC	CSVELAGPRIQYF
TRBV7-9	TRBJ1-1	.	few	TGTGCCAGCAGCTTGAGGACTGAAGCTTTCTTT	CASSLRTEAFF
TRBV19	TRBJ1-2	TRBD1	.	TGTGCCAGTAACCCCCTGACAGGGTCCGACTATGACTACACCTTC	CASNPLTGSDYDYTF
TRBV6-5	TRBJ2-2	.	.	TGTGCCAGCAGGTCCCGACAGAGTAACACCGGGGAGCTGTTTTTT	CASRSRQSNTGELFF
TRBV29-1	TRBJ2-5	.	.	TGCAGCGCTGCTGCCCCCGTGGACGGGGAGACCCAGTACTTC	CSAAAPVDGETQYF
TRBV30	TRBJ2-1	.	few	TGTGCCTGGAGTGTAGTACAGGGTTACAATGAGCAGTTCTTC	CAWSVVQGYNEQFF
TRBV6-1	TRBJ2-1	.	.	TGTGCCAGCAGTTGGAGAACGTCCAATGAGCAGTTCTTC	CASSWRTSNEQFF
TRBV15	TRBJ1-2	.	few	TGTGCCACCAGCAGTCCGGGACAAGGGCTCTTCGGCTACACCTTC	CATSSPGQGLFGYTF
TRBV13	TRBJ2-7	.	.	TGTGCCAGCAGCTTAGGCGGATACGAGCAGTACTTC	CASSLGGYEQYF
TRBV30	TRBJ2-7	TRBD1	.	TGTGCCTGGAGTCCGGACAGGGGCTACGAGCAGTACTTC	CAWSPDRGYEQYF
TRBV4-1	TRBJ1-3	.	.	TGCGCCAGCAGCCAAGAGCCCGGGGCCCTAACTGGAAACACCATATATTTT	CASSQEPGALTGNTIYF
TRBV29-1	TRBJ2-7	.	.	TGCAGCGTTGACACAGGGCACTACGAGCAGTACTTC	CSVDTGHYEQYF